This TCR beta chain was found in a study of blood T cell repertoires in COVID-19. The V end lost 4 bases, the J end lost 6 bases, and 13 bases lay between the germline ends. Germline V gene sequence: CDR1 SGHNT, CDR2 YYREEE (reference sequence). The CDR3 is 13 amino acids. Clones were sequenced by immunoSEQ multiplex PCR, and TCRdb holds only the in-frame ones, with some missing. The profile shows 310,000 or so clones, about 91% of them singletons. The chain combines TRBV5-4 with TRBJ1-2; D may be TRBD1 (6 bases). This receptor was taken from a man aged 25-45 years with COVID-19, enrolled during active disease. Input material: peripheral blood. The CDR3 loop reads CASSGGSGDGYTF. CDR3 coding DNA: TGTGCCAGCAGCGGCGGGTCAGGGGATGGCTACACCTTC. Using reference TRBV5-4 and TRBJ1-2 for the parts outside the CDR3, the full variable domain is ETGVTQSPTHLIKTRGQQVTLRCSSQSGHNTVSWYQQALGQGPQFIFQYYREEENGRGNFPPRFSGLQFPNYSSELNVNALELDDSALYLCASSGGSGDGYTFGSGTRLTVV.